These 10 T cell receptor beta chains share one sample of origin, sequenced in a study of shared T cell receptors in the human thymus. Generated by immunoSEQ multiplex PCR, the TCRdb table keeps only in-frame clones and is missing some. In the table there are about 380,000 clones, around 95% of which are singletons. Sequences were obtained from thymocytes. These receptors were taken from a human donor.

The CDR3 loop is CASSHGHSYGYTF. In DNA form, the CDR3 reads TGTGCCAGCAGCCACGGGCACAGCTATGGCTACACCTTC. The chain carries TRBV7-2 and TRBJ1-2; the D is unclear. The CDR3 extends over 13 amino acids. CDR1 and CDR2 (germline): SGHTA, FQGNSA. V lost 5 bases, J lost 4 bases, and 11 bases lay in between.

V is TRBV14 and J is TRBJ2-5, with a tentative D call TRBD1 (6 bases). Trimming shortened V by 2 bases and J by 4 bases, and 23 bases separated the two germline ends. CDR1 and CDR2 (germline): SGHDN, FVKESK. This CDR3 spans 18 amino acids. The CDR3 nucleotides are TGTGCCAGCAGCCAAACGGGACACAAATCGATCCCGCGAGAGACCCAGTACTTC. Its translation is CASSQTGHKSIPRETQYF.

The V and J genes are TRBV5-1 and TRBJ2-3; 7 bases are shared with TRBD2. J lost 4 bases, V lost 6 bases, and 17 bases had no gene match. Germline CDR1 is SGHRS and CDR2 is YFSETQ. CDR3 length: 17 residues. The CDR3 DNA sequence: TGCGCCAGCACCCTTCATCGATGGGCGGGAGAGGCAGATACGCAGTATTTT. Residues: CASTLHRWAGEADTQYF.

The V gene is TRBV28, the J gene TRBJ2-5; 14 positions match TRBD2. V lost 6 bases and J lost 0; bases outside the gene matches: 9. The CDR3 consists of 18 residues. Per the germline V gene, CDR1 is MDHEN and CDR2 is SYDVKM. The CDR3 spells CASRPGTSGSLYQETQYF. As DNA, the CDR3 is TGTGCCAGCAGACCTGGGACTAGCGGGAGCCTGTACCAAGAGACCCAGTACTTC. The full variable domain, with the rest looked up from reference TRBV28 and TRBJ2-5, is DVKVTQSSRYLVKRTGEKVFLECVQDMDHENMFWYRQDPGLGLRLIYFSYDVKMKEKGDIPEGYSVSREKKERFSLILESASTNQTSMYLCASRPGTSGSLYQETQYFGPGTRLLVL.

Points on this clone: Sequence at one end of the junction differs from germline and may be a read error. J is TRBJ1-1 and V is TRBV28; perhaps TRBD1 as D (6 bases). Germline V gene sequence: CDR1 MDHEN, CDR2 SYDVKM. CDR3 length: 16 residues. The CDR3 reads CASSLFGGAGNTEAFF. The DNA for the CDR3 is TGTGCCAGCAGCTTATTTGGGGGCGCAGGAAACACTGAAGCTTTCTTT.

V is TRBV25-1 and J is TRBJ2-2; D is unresolved. The ends were cut back, 8 bases at V and 2 bases at J, with 6 bases in the middle. This CDR3 comprises 12 residues. Germline CDR1 is MGHDK and CDR2 is SYGVNS. The CDR3 region is CASWTNTGELFF. The CDR3, as DNA: TGTGCCAGCTGGACCAACACCGGGGAGCTGTTTTTT.

The rearrangement uses TRBV11-2 and TRBJ2-7; D is uncertain. There are 12 residues in the CDR3. Germline CDR1 reads SGHAT; CDR2 reads FQNNGV. The V end was cut by 2 bases, the J end by 2 bases, with 4 bases between. CDR3 in DNA: TGTGCCAGCAGCTTAAGGACCTACGAGCAGTACTTC. Protein product: CASSLRTYEQYF.

The chain recombines TRBV5-8 with TRBJ1-1, with 9 bases identical to TRBD1. Trimming cost V 0 bases and J 11 bases; bases outside gene matches: 17. The germline V gene encodes CDR1 SGHTS and CDR2 YDEGEE. The CDR3 extends over 17 amino acids. The CDR3 nucleotides are TGTGCCAGCAGCTTGGGGGGCAATTGGACAGGGGTCCTTGTGGCTTTCTTT. As protein: CASSLGGNWTGVLVAFF. Together with reference TRBV5-8 and TRBJ1-1, the CDR3 gives the full variable domain: EAGVTQSPTHLIKTRGQQATLRCSPISGHTSVYWYQQALGLGLQFLLWYDEGEERNRGNFPPRFSGRQFPNYSSELNVNALELEDSALYLCASSLGGNWTGVLVAFFGQGTRLTVV.

V usage is TRBV19 and J usage is TRBJ1-1; D not resolved. Germline loops: CDR1 LNHDA, CDR2 SQIVND (reference sequence). The CDR3 loop spans 11 amino acids. The V end lost 10 bases, the J end lost 4 bases, and 10 bases lay between the germline ends. This chain's CDR3 is CATVSGTEAFF. The CDR3 nucleotides are TGTGCCACCGTGTCTGGCACTGAAGCTTTCTTT.

The genes are TRBV9 and TRBJ2-7; D gene unclear. The V and J ends lost 0 bases and 1 base respectively, with 11 bases between them. This CDR3 spans 15 amino acids. In germline, CDR1 is SGDLS, CDR2 YYNGEE. The CDR3 DNA reads TGTGCCAGCAGCGTAGACCCAGGCTTTTCCTACGAGCAGTACTTC. This encodes CASSVDPGFSYEQYF.